Many counts were recorded for the clone carrying this TCR beta chain. As yet, its antigen is unknown. This sample is part of a study of identical twins. Notes on the study in general: Twins' excess sharing was less marked for out-of-frame beta sequences.

V dropped 6 bases and J dropped 7; count of bases not matched to a gene: 10. Germline V CDR1 and CDR2: MNHEY, SMNVEV (reference sequence). This CDR3 contains 16 residues. TCRdb re-derived calls from the 5' RACE reads in MiXCR, one entry per CDR3 protein. The data show 200,000 to 250,000 distinct CDR3 sequences, under 10% seen once. These data also featured in a second study, about yellow fever vaccine responses in identical twins.

The gene calls are TRBV27 and TRBJ2-1; 12 bases agree with TRBD2. The receptor comes from a woman between 18 and 29 years old in good health. The sample was memory (CD45RO+) T cells sorted from blood. The CDR3 is CASSQIGLAGPNEQFF. The CDR3 nucleotides are TGTGCCAGCAGCCAGATCGGACTAGCGGGACCTAATGAGCAGTTCTTC.